These 22 T cell receptor beta chains came from one sample sequenced in a study of identical twins. TCRdb fed the 5' RACE reads into MiXCR, producing one record per CDR3 protein. The sample lists about 530,000 distinct CDR3 sequences, 13% to 15% seen once, with roughly 0.43% in the top ten. These data also formed part of another study, on yellow fever vaccine responses in identical twins.

Input material: CD4+ T cells sorted from blood. These receptors all stem from a woman aged 18 to 35 in good health.

This clonotype was observed a few times. J is TRBJ2-5 and V is TRBV20-1, with 7 positions matching TRBD1. The CDR3 spans 16 residues. CDR1 is DFQATT and CDR2 is SNEGSKA in the germline V gene (reference sequence). The junction had 12 bases not matched to a gene; V was cut back by 1 base and J by 4 bases. For the CDR3, the DNA is TGCAGTGCTAGAGGGGCCCAGGGGGAAGTTCCAGAGACCCAGTACTTC. It yields the protein CSARGAQGEVPETQYF.

The rearrangement joins TRBV9 to TRBJ2-5; D possibly matches TRBD1 or TRBD2 (5 bases each). CDR1 and CDR2 (germline): SGDLS, YYNGEE. V lost 2 bases, J lost 4 bases, and 15 bases lay in between. CDR3 length: 15 amino acids. The CDR3 is CASSVSDGGVETQYF. The CDR3 region has the DNA TGTGCCAGCAGCGTGAGCGATGGGGGTGTAGAGACCCAGTACTTC.

The rearrangement links TRBV11-1 to TRBJ2-7; D is perhaps TRBD1 (5 bases). This CDR3 region has 17 residues. V was trimmed by 5 bases and J by 0 bases, leaving 20 bases between them. In germline, CDR1 is SGHAT, CDR2 FQDESV (reference sequence). Here the CDR3 DNA reads TGTGCCAGCAGCCCCTCGAGTTGGGGCAGTAACTCCTACGAGCAGTACGTC. It specifies CASSPSSWGSNSYEQYV.

The sample holds a few counts of this clonotype. The chain links TRBV24-1 to TRBJ2-3; D gene unclear. From germline, CDR1 is KGHDR and CDR2 SFDVKD. Trimming removed 8 bases from V and 0 bases from J, with 8 bases in between. The CDR3 contains 13 residues. In nucleotides, the CDR3 is TGTGCCACCATGGGCCGGAGCACAGATACGCAGTATTTT. Translating it yields CATMGRSTDTQYF.

This clonotype was observed a few times. The chain is built from TRBV11-2 and TRBJ1-2; D remains ambiguous. This CDR3 spans 12 amino acids. V was clipped by 5 bases and J by 7 bases, with 11 bases between them. Germline V gives CDR1 SGHAT, CDR2 FQNNGV. The CDR3 is CASSNGERGYTF. The CDR3 DNA reads as TGTGCCAGCAGCAATGGGGAGCGTGGCTACACCTTC.

This clonotype appeared a few times. The gene calls are TRBV5-1 and TRBJ2-1, with D possibly being TRBD1 or TRBD2 (5 bases each). This CDR3 contains 14 residues. The germline V and J ends were trimmed by 0 bases and 9 bases, with 13 bases remaining between them. CDR1 and CDR2 (germline): SGHRS, YFSETQ. CDR3 amino acids: CASSLEVLGAEQFF. The CDR3 DNA sequence: TGCGCCAGCAGCTTGGAAGTCCTCGGGGCTGAGCAGTTCTTC.

The chain combines TRBV20-1 with TRBJ2-5; TRBD2 might be the D (5 bases). V was shortened by 3 bases and J by 1 base, with 18 bases between the two germline ends. The CDR3 totals 16 residues. Germline CDR1 DFQATT, CDR2 SNEGSKA (reference sequence). The CDR3 loop reads CSASPWGVNRQETQYF. The CDR3 DNA reads TGCAGTGCTAGCCCCTGGGGAGTAAATCGCCAAGAGACCCAGTACTTC.

V usage is TRBV5-6 and J usage is TRBJ2-2, with 10 bases identical to TRBD1. The CDR3 has 14 residues. V lost 4 bases and J lost 5; bases outside the gene matches: 2. Germline V gives CDR1 SGHDT, CDR2 YYEEEE. This CDR3 reads CASSDRGQTGELFF. CDR3 bases: TGTGCCAGCAGCGACAGGGGGCAAACCGGGGAGCTGTTTTTT.

This chain links TRBV6-1 with TRBJ2-3; weak D call: TRBD1 (6 bases). The V end was cut by 2 bases, the J end by 6 bases, with 6 bases between. The CDR3 runs to 12 residues. The germline gives CDR1 MNHNS, CDR2 SASEGT. CDR3 sequence reads: CASSEQGDTQYF. The CDR3 coding sequence is TGTGCCAGCAGTGAACAGGGGGATACGCAGTATTTT.

The rearrangement uses TRBV5-4 and TRBJ2-5; D may correspond to TRBD1 or TRBD2 (5 bases each). CDR1 is SGHNT, CDR2 YYREEE, per germline (reference sequence). CDR3 size: 13 residues. Trimming took 4 bases from V and 10 from J, leaving 17 bases between them. The CDR3 loop is CASSNLGATDQYF. The CDR3 region has the DNA TGTGCCAGCAGCAACCTCGGGGCTACGGACCAGTACTTC.

There are many counts of this clonotype. J is TRBJ2-1 and V is TRBV10-2; D is uncertain. V was trimmed by 2 bases and J by 8 bases, leaving 7 bases between them. The germline V gene has CDR1 WSHSY and CDR2 SAAADI. The CDR3 runs to 12 residues. CDR3 sequence (DNA): TGCGCCAGCAGTGAGCAGTGGCATGAGCAGTTCTTC. Translating gives CASSEQWHEQFF.

The chain is built from TRBV3-1 and TRBJ2-6, with a tentative D call TRBD1 (5 bases). V lost 1 base and J 3 bases, leaving 19 bases between the germline ends. Germline CDR1 LGHDT, CDR2 YNNKEL (reference sequence). The CDR3 covers 19 residues. CDR3: CASSQVVSAAGHGANVLTF. CDR3 DNA sequence: TGTGCCAGCAGCCAAGTCGTCTCGGCGGCAGGGCATGGGGCCAACGTCCTGACTTTC. The full variable domain, its missing parts supplied by reference TRBV3-1 and TRBJ2-6, is DTAVSQTPKYLVTQMGNDKSIKCEQNLGHDTMYWYKQDSKKFLKIMFSYNNKELIINETVPNRFSPKSPDKAHLNLHINSLELGDSAVYFCASSQVVSAAGHGANVLTFGAGSRLTVL.

This clonotype was recorded a few times. V usage is TRBV28 and J usage is TRBJ1-1; D is perhaps TRBD1 (5 bases). The ends were cut back, 7 bases at V and 1 base at J, with 16 bases in the middle. This CDR3 region has 15 residues. Per germline, CDR1 MDHEN and CDR2 SYDVKM. The CDR3 is CASTPLGGGNTEAFF. CDR3 nucleotides: TGTGCCAGCACCCCTCTCGGCGGGGGGAACACTGAAGCTTTCTTT.

The rearrangement joins TRBV6-5 to TRBJ2-7; TRBD2 matches at 15 bases. The CDR3 is made up of 18 amino acids. V was clipped by 4 bases and J by 0 bases; unmatched bases: 7. The germline V gene encodes CDR1 MNHEY and CDR2 SVGAGI. Written as DNA, the CDR3 is TGTGCCAGCAGTTCCCCGGGACTAGCGGGAGGAAGCTCCTACGAGCAGTACTTC. This sequence encodes CASSSPGLAGGSSYEQYF.

The CDR3 here is CASGLEGGKTEAFF. The CDR3 DNA reads as TGTGCTAGTGGTTTGGAGGGAGGCAAGACTGAAGCTTTCTTT. The V gene is TRBV12-5, the J gene TRBJ1-1; D not resolved. CDR3 length: 14 residues. Germline V CDR1 and CDR2: LGHNT, FRNRAP. The germline V and J ends were trimmed by 1 base and 5 bases, with 11 bases remaining between them.

This clonotype was recorded a few times. The DNA of the CDR3 is TGTGCCAGCAGCAAGAGGGTAGTTGACGAGCAGTACGTC. This translates into CASSKRVVDEQYV. The chain couples TRBV21-1 to TRBJ2-7; the listed D gene, TRBD2, was not tested against the DNA. TRBV21-1 is annotated as a pseudogene. The CDR3 has 13 amino acids.

This clonotype showed up just once. The chain combines TRBV18 with TRBJ2-3, with D possibly matching TRBD1 (5 bases). The CDR3 extends over 15 amino acids. Germline CDR1 is KGHSH and CDR2 is LQKENI. Trimming left V 0 bases short and J 6 bases short, with 13 bases between. This chain's CDR3 is CASSPPWGPLDTQYF. Written as DNA, the CDR3 is TGTGCCAGCTCACCACCGTGGGGCCCGCTTGATACGCAGTATTTT. The full variable domain, completed using reference TRBV18 and TRBJ2-3, is NAGVMQNPRHLVRRRGQEARLRCSPMKGHSHVYWYRQLPEEGLKFMVYLQKENIIDESGMPKERFSAEFPKEGPSILRIQQVVRGDSAAYFCASSPPWGPLDTQYFGPGTRLTVL.

The J gene is TRBJ2-1, the V gene TRBV19; D may be TRBD1 or TRBD2 (5 bases each). Per the germline V gene, CDR1 is LNHDA and CDR2 is SQIVND (reference sequence). V gave up 8 bases and J gave up 6 bases, with 14 bases separating them. This CDR3 is built from 13 residues. This CDR3 reads CASRDRAPNEQFF. DNA of the CDR3: TGTGCCAGTCGGGACCGGGCCCCCAATGAGCAGTTCTTC.

The chain employs TRBV12-3 or TRBV12-4 and TRBJ1-3; TRBD1 matches at 7 bases. The CDR3 spans 16 residues. Germline trimming cut 5 bases from V and 0 bases from J; bases unmatched to any gene: 7. The CDR3 region has the DNA TGTGCCAGCAGTCCAAGGGGGCAGAACTCTGGAAACACCATATATTTT. Residues: CASSPRGQNSGNTIYF.

The chain links TRBV10-3 to TRBJ2-5, with D tentatively TRBD2 (6 bases). Germline V gene data show CDR1 as ENHRY and CDR2 as SYGVKD. The V end lost 6 bases, the J end lost 3 bases, and 11 bases lay between the germline ends. The CDR3 has 13 residues. The DNA for the CDR3 is TGTGCCATCAGGAATAGCGGCGAAGAGACCCAGTACTTC. This gives the protein CAIRNSGEETQYF.

The chain joins TRBV7-3 to TRBJ2-1; TRBD2 agrees at 7 bases. The CDR3 totals 15 residues. Trimming cost V 6 bases and J 7 bases; bases outside gene matches: 12. CDR1 is SGHTA and CDR2 is FQGTGA in the germline V gene. The CDR3 coding sequence is TGTGCCAGCAGGGAGGGGACTAACAGAAGAAATGAGCAGTTCTTC. Translation gives CASREGTNRRNEQFF.

This clonotype turned up a few times. The chain couples TRBV10-3 to TRBJ2-7; maybe TRBD2 (6 bases). Per germline, CDR1 ENHRY and CDR2 SYGVKD. V lost 6 bases and J lost 8, with 14 bases in between. The CDR3 runs to 12 residues. The CDR3 spells CAISRDFGKQYV. The CDR3, as DNA: TGTGCCATCAGCCGGGACTTTGGGAAGCAGTACGTC.